This T cell receptor (beta chain) was captured by sequencing in a study of immune characterization of retroperitoneal liposarcoma. This clonotype rates as medium-sized. The length of the CDR3 is 16 residues. MiXCR was run by TCRdb on the PCR reads, yielding one entry per CDR3 protein. The table includes 2,700 or so distinct CDR3 sequences, 35% to 40% detected once. The source of this sequence is a male donor with retroperitoneal liposarcoma. The rearrangement joins TRBV12-3 or TRBV12-4 to TRBJ2-1, with 10 bases identical to TRBD2. The tail of the sequence fits TRBJ2-7 better, so the J call may be wrong. Material: tumor tissue. The CDR3 protein is CASTPRASGSFDEQYF. The CDR3 DNA reads TGTGCCAGCACCCCCAGGGCTAGCGGGAGCTTCGATGAGCAGTACTTC.